This T cell receptor beta chain is drawn from a study of shared clonotypes between healthy human individuals. Overall study findings and caveats: Of the naive CD4 clonotypes, about 5.4% were shared across several donors. Non-shared clonotypes showed lower generation probabilities than clonotypes common to all four donors.

Every subset had its genomic DNA shared out evenly among several immunoSEQ plates. Using immunoSEQ multiplex PCR, the repertoire was profiled, and TCRdb retains in-frame clones only, with some absent. Altogether 2 million to 2.5 million clones are present, 85% to 95% being singletons, with the ten largest covering approximately 0.39%. The germline gives CDR1 MNHEY, CDR2 SVGAGI. The CDR3 is 13 residues long. The V end was cut by 9 bases, the J end by 7 bases, with 19 bases between. As concerns this clone: Its antigen remains unknown.

Naive CD4+ cells were CD45RA-selected; the remaining cells were memory. The chain employs TRBV6-5 and TRBJ2-7; D might be TRBD1 or TRBD2, each matching 5 bases. This receptor was obtained from a young man in good health. Some clones in this sample may be carry-over from other donors' samples. Sequenced sample: naive CD4+ T cells from PBMCs. Subset given: CD45RA+ positively selected. CDR3 nucleotides: TGTGCCAGTCGGGACGCTAGGCTGGGGGAGCAGTACTTC. Amino acids: CASRDARLGEQYF.